These T cell receptor beta chains were read from a single sample in a study of cytomegalovirus exposure and HLA in healthy donors. Data came from immunoSEQ multiplex PCR; TCRdb stores just in-frame clones and leaves some out. The repertoire includes a few hundred thousand clones, over 65% of them detected once, and about a sixth sits in the top ten. Material: PBMCs. All receptors come from a man aged 40-49 years in good health and CMV-seronegative. Both conserved end residues are part of each CDR3. The D gene is left open where the match is weak. Clone size is shown for a subset of rows, as once, few, many or a class of expanded clone.

TGCGCCAGCAGCCAAGATCGGGTCGAGACAGGGGAAAACGAGCAGTACTTC	CASSQDRVETGENEQYF	TRBV4-3	TRBD1	NA	TRBJ2-7
TGTGCCAGCAGGCGCGTAACCGGGACAGGGGCCTACGAGCAGTACTTC	CASRRVTGTGAYEQYF	TRBV11-2	TRBD1	few	TRBJ2-7
TGTGCCAGTAGAACGGGGACAGGGAGCCGTTACGAGCAGTACTTC	CASRTGTGSRYEQYF	TRBV19	TRBD1	NA	TRBJ2-7
TGTGCCAGCAGCTCGGGAGCGGGGGGTTTTAACACCGGGGAGCTGTTTTTT	CASSSGAGGFNTGELFF	TRBV5-4	TRBD2	NA	TRBJ2-2
TGTGCCAGCACCCTCGGGGAGCTGAACACTGAAGCTTTCTTT	CASTLGELNTEAFF	TRBV6-1	NA	NA	TRBJ1-1
TGTGCCATCAGTGAGTCGAGAGATTTGGGGCGCGATGAGCAGTTCTTC	CAISESRDLGRDEQFF	TRBV10-3	NA	NA	TRBJ2-1
TGCGCCAGCAGCCAAGATCCCGGACTAGCGGGGTTCCTTCTGCTCCGAAACTTC	CASSQDPGLAGFLLLRNF	TRBV4-3	TRBD2	NA	TRBJ2-7
TGTGCCAGCAGCTTGGCTGGACAGGACTCCTACGAGCAGTACTTC	CASSLAGQDSYEQYF	TRBV5-4	TRBD1	NA	TRBJ2-7
TGTGCCAGCCGCCATTCCCTATTTACTGAAGCTTTCTTT	CASRHSLFTEAFF	TRBV11-2	NA	NA	TRBJ1-1
TGTGCCAGCAGTTTTCAGGGGGCAACTAATGAAAAACTGTTTTTT	CASSFQGATNEKLFF	TRBV6-6	TRBD1	NA	TRBJ1-4
TGTGCCAGTGGAATCCGGGCCAGGTCGGGGGAGCAGTACTTC	CASGIRARSGEQYF	TRBV19	NA	NA	TRBJ2-7
TGTGCCAGCAGGGGACACCGGAATCGGGAGCAGTACTTC	CASRGHRNREQYF	TRBV27	NA	once	TRBJ2-7
TGTGCCAGTAGAGGGACAGGCCTAGAGACCCAGTACTTC	CASRGTGLETQYF	TRBV19	TRBD1	once	TRBJ2-5
TGTGCCAGCAGGCGACTAGCGGGAGGGTCCAATGAGCAGTTCTTC	CASRRLAGGSNEQFF	TRBV2	TRBD2	NA	TRBJ2-1
TGTGCCAGCAGTTCGTCGGGACTAGCCTACAATGAGCAGTTCTTC	CASSSSGLAYNEQFF	TRBV25-1	TRBD2	NA	TRBJ2-1
TGTGCCAGCAGTGAACTAGCGGGAGAATCAGATACGCAGTATTTT	CASSELAGESDTQYF	TRBV6-4	TRBD2	few	TRBJ2-3
TGTGCCAGCAGCCTAGGGACGGGGGGCACTGAAGCTTTCTTT	CASSLGTGGTEAFF	TRBV6-1	NA	NA	TRBJ1-1
TGTGCCAGCAGCAGCGGAGGGACCAATGAGCAGTTCTTC	CASSSGGTNEQFF	TRBV9	NA	NA	TRBJ2-1
TGTGCCATCAGTGAGTCGGCAGGGATCACTGAAGCTTTCTTT	CAISESAGITEAFF	TRBV10-3	NA	NA	TRBJ1-1
TGCGCCACCTTTCAACCGGGACAGGGGGGCTACACCTTC	CATFQPGQGGYTF	TRBV10-2	TRBD1	NA	TRBJ1-2
TGTGCCAGCAGCAACCCCCAACTAGTATTCCACGAGCAGTACTTC	CASSNPQLVFHEQYF	TRBV21-1	NA	NA	TRBJ2-7
TGTGCCAGCAGCTTAGTCTCCGGGAACACTGAAGCTTTCTTT	CASSLVSGNTEAFF	TRBV7-8	NA	NA	TRBJ1-1
TGTGCCAGCAGCCAAACTAGCGGGAGGAGAGTGAGCGAGCAGTACTTC	CASSQTSGRRVSEQYF	TRBV21-1	NA	NA	TRBJ2-7
TGTGCCAGCAGTTTCTCGGGGCAGCCCCAGCATTTT	CASSFSGQPQHF	TRBV27	NA	NA	TRBJ1-5
TGCAGCGTTGAAGACACACAAAACACTGAAGCTTTCTTT	CSVEDTQNTEAFF	TRBV29-1	NA	NA	TRBJ1-1
TGCGCCAGCAGCTTGGGTGTAGCGGGAGTGGGTGAGCAGTTCTTC	CASSLGVAGVGEQFF	TRBV5-1	TRBD2	few	TRBJ2-1
TGTGCCAGCAGTTTAAAAGCGACTAGCACAGATACGCAGTATTTT	CASSLKATSTDTQYF	TRBV27	NA	NA	TRBJ2-3
TGTGCCAGCAACGACAGGGATGGGACCGGGGAGCTGTTTTTT	CASNDRDGTGELFF	TRBV6-5	TRBD1	NA	TRBJ2-2
TGTGCCAGCAGCTTGGTCAGCTCCTACAATGAGCAGTTCTTC	CASSLVSSYNEQFF	TRBV5-6	NA	once	TRBJ2-1
TGTGCCAGCAGCGTCTACAGGACCGTGTCTGGGGCCAACGTCCTGACTTTC	CASSVYRTVSGANVLTF	TRBV28	NA	NA	TRBJ2-6
TGTGCCAGCAGCTTAGTGGCGGGGGGGAGCACAGATACGCAGTATTTT	CASSLVAGGSTDTQYF	TRBV11-3	TRBD2	NA	TRBJ2-3
TGTGCCAGCAGGCAAGGGGCGCATCAGCCCCAGCATTTT	CASRQGAHQPQHF	TRBV6-5	NA	NA	TRBJ1-5
TGTGCCAGTAGTACACCGGGTCGGGTCACCGGGGAGCTGTTTTTT	CASSTPGRVTGELFF	TRBV19	NA	NA	TRBJ2-2
TGTGCCAGTAGTATAGCCCTACACAATGAGCAGTTCTTC	CASSIALHNEQFF	TRBV19	NA	NA	TRBJ2-1
TGTGCCAGCAGGGACGCCGGGACAGGGAACAATGAGCAGTTCTTC	CASRDAGTGNNEQFF	TRBV27	TRBD1	NA	TRBJ2-1
TGCGCCAGCAGCGAACAGGGGGCAGGGGAGCAGTTCTTC	CASSEQGAGEQFF	TRBV5-1	TRBD1	NA	TRBJ2-1
TGTGCCAGCAGTTACTCCCGACAGGGTCCCTACGAGCAGTACTTC	CASSYSRQGPYEQYF	TRBV6-5	TRBD1	NA	TRBJ2-7
TGTGCCAGCAGCTATGCGGGCGTGGAGCAGTTCTTC	CASSYAGVEQFF	TRBV9	NA	NA	TRBJ2-1
TGTGCCTGGGCCAGACTAGCGGGCTCCTACGAGCAGTACTTC	CAWARLAGSYEQYF	TRBV30	TRBD2	NA	TRBJ2-7
TGTGCCAGCAGCACATCCGGGACACCAAAAGAGACCCAGTACTTC	CASSTSGTPKETQYF	TRBV9	NA	NA	TRBJ2-5
TGTGCCAGCAGCGCCGGACTAGAAATGGGGGAGCAGTACTTC	CASSAGLEMGEQYF	TRBV9	TRBD2	NA	TRBJ2-7
TGTGCCAGCTCACCGTGGGACAGTCTAGCCAAAAACATTCAGTACTTC	CASSPWDSLAKNIQYF	TRBV18	TRBD1	NA	TRBJ2-4
TGTGCCAGCAGTTTAACAGGGAGCCCCACAGATACGCAGTATTTT	CASSLTGSPTDTQYF	TRBV27	NA	NA	TRBJ2-3
TGTGCCTCGAAGGGAGGGAGCTACGAGCAGTACTTC	CASKGGSYEQYF	TRBV2	TRBD2	NA	TRBJ2-7
TGCGCCAGCAGCCAGACCGGGGTTCAGGATGGGTATGGCTACACCTTC	CASSQTGVQDGYGYTF	TRBV4-1	NA	NA	TRBJ1-2
TGTGCCAGCAATGGCAAAACCGCTACCGGGGAGCTGTTTTTT	CASNGKTATGELFF	TRBV2	NA	few	TRBJ2-2
TGTGCCAGCAGTTTATATGGTTGGGGGGATGAGCAGTTCTTC	CASSLYGWGDEQFF	TRBV27	NA	NA	TRBJ2-1
TGTGCCAGCAGCCCCCAACCCCGGGAGACCCAGTACTTC	CASSPQPRETQYF	TRBV7-8	NA	NA	TRBJ2-5
TGTGCCAGCAGCTCTATGGGCTTGAACACCGGGGAGCTGTTTTTT	CASSSMGLNTGELFF	TRBV2	NA	NA	TRBJ2-2
TGTGCCAGCAGCTTTAGGGGGCGAAACTATGGCTACACCTTC	CASSFRGRNYGYTF	TRBV11-2	TRBD1	NA	TRBJ1-2
TGTGCCAGCAGTTACGCGGACAGGGACGATGAGCAGTTCTTC	CASSYADRDDEQFF	TRBV6-5	TRBD1	NA	TRBJ2-1
TGTGCCAGCAGTGAACTCCCGAACACTGAAGCTTTCTTT	CASSELPNTEAFF	TRBV2	NA	NA	TRBJ1-1
TGTGCCAGTAGTATCGGACAGCCAACTAGCACAGATACGCAGTATTTT	CASSIGQPTSTDTQYF	TRBV19	NA	few	TRBJ2-3
TGTGCCAGCAGCGTACAGGGAACAGATACGCAGTATTTT	CASSVQGTDTQYF	TRBV9	NA	few	TRBJ2-3
TGTGCCAGCAGCTTACGGGGTGGAGAGACCCAGTACTTC	CASSLRGGETQYF	TRBV7-2	NA	few	TRBJ2-5